What follows are 5 T cell receptor beta chains derived from one specimen sequenced in a study of T cell changes during pregnancy in multiple sclerosis (dated by TCRdb to the late 2010s). The library was produced with the immunoSEQ multiplex PCR assay. TCRdb's version of the immuneACCESS table is confined to in-frame rearrangements and falls short of the full clone set. An unresolved V gene accounts for under half of the shortfall where checked; the remainder is of unknown origin. Recorded for this sample are approximately 48,000 clones; around 94% of them occurred a single time. The ten most abundant clones make up around 5% of the sample. Sequenced here: CD8+ T cells from peripheral blood mononuclear cells, sampled before pregnancy. The receptor set was obtained from a female donor with multiple sclerosis, enrolled in a pregnancy study.

V is TRBV5-4 and J is TRBJ2-5; 8 bases agree with TRBD1. Germline trimming cut 10 bases from V and 1 base from J; bases unmatched to any gene: 3. The germline V gene encodes CDR1 SGHNT and CDR2 YYREEE (reference sequence). The CDR3 sequence is 12 residues long. Written as DNA, the CDR3 is TGTGCCTACAGGGGGACCCAAGAGACCCAGTACTTC. Protein: CAYRGTQETQYF.

The V gene is TRBV9, the J gene TRBJ2-7, with 8 bases matching TRBD1. This CDR3 has 16 residues. The germline CDR1 and CDR2 sequences are SGDLS and YYNGEE. J lost 4 bases, V lost 4 bases, and 13 bases had no gene match. CDR3 sequence: CASSTRTGTGKYEQYF. CDR3 DNA: TGTGCCAGCAGCACCCGTACCGGGACAGGAAAATACGAGCAGTACTTC. Variable domain in full (rest from reference TRBV9 and TRBJ2-7): DSGVTQTPKHLITATGQRVTLRCSPRSGDLSVYWYQQSLDQGLQFLIQYYNGEERAKGNILERFSAQQFPDLHSELNLSSLELGDSALYFCASSTRTGTGKYEQYFGPGTRLTVT.

The CDR3 sequence: CASSQDAGNTEAFF. Written as DNA, the CDR3 is TGCGCCAGCAGCCAAGATGCGGGGAACACTGAAGCTTTCTTT. V gene TRBV4-1 combines with J gene TRBJ1-1, with unresolved D. Trimming removed 0 bases at V and 1 base at J, with 6 bases between. The germline V gene has CDR1 MGHRA and CDR2 YSYEKL. This CDR3 is 14 amino acids long.

The chain couples TRBV11-3 to TRBJ2-3; TRBD2 matches 8 bases. The V gene end was trimmed by 1 base and the J gene end by 1 base; junction bases not matched to a gene: 4. This CDR3 region has 16 residues. Looked up from germline, CDR1 is SGHNT and CDR2 is YENEEA. The DNA of the CDR3 is TGTGCCAGCAGCTTAGTCTCTAGCGGGCGCACAGATACGCAGTATTTT. Translating gives CASSLVSSGRTDTQYF.

This clone was seen just once. V gene TRBV6-1 combines with J gene TRBJ1-5; perhaps TRBD1 as D (6 bases). V dropped 6 bases and J dropped 0 bases, with 12 bases sitting between them. This CDR3 region has 15 residues. Looked up from germline, CDR1 is MNHNS and CDR2 is SASEGT. CDR3 sequence: CASRVDRYSNQPQHF. The CDR3 coding sequence is TGTGCCAGCAGAGTTGACAGGTATAGCAATCAGCCCCAGCATTTT.